The 8 T cell receptor beta chains presented below share a single source sample, sequenced in a study of Siglec-9 on CD8 T cells in melanoma. Libraries were prepared by immunoSEQ multiplex PCR; TCRdb keeps only in-frame clonotypes and omits some of them. The sample holds 25,000 to 35,000 clones; roughly 80% are singletons and the top ten take less than 7%. The material sequenced was Siglec-9- CD8+ T cells sorted from blood. These receptors were obtained from a human donor in good health.

The chain links TRBV9 to TRBJ1-3, with 8 bases fitting TRBD1. The CDR3 is 17 amino acids. V was clipped by 3 bases and J by 0 bases; unmatched bases: 8. Germline assignment: CDR1 SGDLS and CDR2 YYNGEE. This CDR3 is CASSAGGQAYSGNTIYF. CDR3 nucleotide sequence: TGTGCCAGCAGCGCTGGGGGACAGGCCTACTCTGGAAACACCATATATTTT.

The CDR3 nucleotides are TGTGCCAGCAGCCGATACCTGAACACTGAAGCTTTCTTT. Its protein product is CASSRYLNTEAFF. The chain combines TRBV6-5 with TRBJ1-1; D uncertain. The germline V and J ends were trimmed by 6 bases and 0 bases, with 8 bases remaining between them. This CDR3 comprises 13 residues. Germline V CDR1 and CDR2: MNHEY, SVGAGI.

This chain links TRBV21-1 with TRBJ2-7; TRBD1, the table's D call, was not compared with the DNA. TRBV21-1 is labeled a pseudogene. The CDR3 is 16 amino acids. CDR3 DNA: TGTGCCAGCAGCAAAAAAGGAGGACAGGGGGGATACGAGCAGTACTTC. It encodes CASSKKGGQGGYEQYF.

This rearrangement joins TRBV12-5 to TRBJ1-4, with a possible D match to TRBD1 (5 bases). CDR1 LGHNT and CDR2 FRNRAP come from the germline V gene. Trimming stripped 5 bases from V and 3 bases from J, with 7 bases between. The CDR3 sequence is 13 residues long. The CDR3 spells CASGQGANEKLFF. The CDR3 DNA sequence: TGTGCTAGTGGTCAAGGGGCTAATGAAAAACTGTTTTTT.

The chain couples TRBV28 to TRBJ2-1, with D tentatively TRBD1 or TRBD2 (6 bases each). V was pared by 9 bases and J by 0 bases, with 12 bases between. This CDR3 is 14 amino acids long. Germline V CDR1 and CDR2: MDHEN, SYDVKM. The CDR3 here is CASRGPSSYNEQFF. DNA of the CDR3: TGTGCCAGTCGGGGGCCCAGCTCCTACAATGAGCAGTTCTTC.

The chain joins TRBV4-1 to TRBJ2-7; D gene uncertain. Germline V gene lookup returns CDR1 MGHRA and CDR2 YSYEKL. V was trimmed by 0 bases and J by 1 base, leaving 7 bases between them. The CDR3 has 14 amino acids. The CDR3 region is CASSQEGSSYEQYF. DNA for the CDR3: TGCGCCAGCAGCCAAGAGGGGTCTTCCTACGAGCAGTACTTC.

J is TRBJ1-1 and V is TRBV25-1, with 7 bases fitting TRBD1. V shed 6 bases and J 7 bases; nucleotides not matched to a gene: 8. Per germline, CDR1 MGHDK and CDR2 SYGVNS. This CDR3 is 13 amino acids long. CDR3 sequence: CASRARGIGEAFF. In DNA form, the CDR3 reads TGTGCCAGCAGGGCCAGGGGGATCGGTGAAGCTTTCTTT.

The chain employs TRBV19 and TRBJ2-7, with D possibly being TRBD1 (7 bases). The germline V gene has CDR1 LNHDA and CDR2 SQIVND (reference sequence). The CDR3 is made up of 12 amino acids. Trimming removed 9 bases at V and 3 bases at J, with 12 bases between. The CDR3 DNA reads as TGTGCCAGCCGACAGGGACTCTACGAGCAGTACTTC. Protein sequence: CASRQGLYEQYF.